These 2 T cell receptor beta chains were all obtained from the same sample, sequenced in a study of identical twins (dated by TCRdb to 2016 to 2018). The library was generated by 5' RACE. The sequencing machine was an Illumina HiSeq 2000. TCRdb itself trimmed the public reads at Q25 with fastp, ran MiXCR and retained productive beta chains. CDR3 protein sequences are deduplicated, and each keeps its most common genes and DNA. The sample has approximately 470,000 distinct CDR3 sequences on record, more than 13% of them singletons. 0.4% to 0.55% of the sample is taken by the ten largest. The sample was also reused in another study, on yellow fever vaccine responses in identical twins.

The source material was CD4+ T cells sorted from blood. These receptors all come from a young woman in good health.

The chain has TRBV5-1 and TRBJ2-5, with 7 bases matching TRBD2. This CDR3 has 16 amino acids. V trimming: 2 bases; J trimming: 2 bases; junction bases outside the gene matches: 9. CDR1 is SGHRS, CDR2 YFSETQ, per germline. CDR3 nucleotides: TGCGCCAGCAGCTTAAACCCCTGGGGGGGACAAGAGACCCAGTACTTC. It translates to CASSLNPWGGQETQYF.

This clonotype has more than one count but fewer than ten. This chain joins TRBV5-1 and TRBJ2-2; D is unresolved. In germline, CDR1 is SGHRS, CDR2 YFSETQ. CDR3 size: 16 residues. Trimming removed 4 bases from V and 0 bases from J, with 13 bases in between. This CDR3 reads CASSLGSFANTGELFF. CDR3 nucleotide sequence: TGCGCCAGCAGCCTAGGGTCCTTCGCGAACACCGGGGAGCTGTTTTTT.